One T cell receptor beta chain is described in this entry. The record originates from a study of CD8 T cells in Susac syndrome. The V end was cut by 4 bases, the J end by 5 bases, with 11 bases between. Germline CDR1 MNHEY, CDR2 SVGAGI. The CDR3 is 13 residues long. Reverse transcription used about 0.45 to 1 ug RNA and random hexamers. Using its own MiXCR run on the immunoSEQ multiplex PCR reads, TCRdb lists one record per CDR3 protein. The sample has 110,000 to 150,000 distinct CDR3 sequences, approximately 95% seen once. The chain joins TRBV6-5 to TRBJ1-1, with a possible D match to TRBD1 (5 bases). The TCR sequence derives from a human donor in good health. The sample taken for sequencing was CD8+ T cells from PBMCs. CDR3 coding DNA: TGTGCCAGCAGTTCCGGGACCTCTACTGAAGCTTTCTTT. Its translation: CASSSGTSTEAFF.